The 10 T cell receptor beta chains listed next were all sequenced from one sample in a study of beta chain features in type 1 diabetes (dated by TCRdb to the late 2010s). Broader findings and caveats from the paper: In all four CD4+ subsets, TCRB CDR3 length was moderately but significantly shorter in type 1 diabetes patients.

No antigen has been assigned to these receptors. The library relied on the immunoSEQ multiplex PCR assay. The entire isolated RNA was reverse transcribed using the High Capacity cDNA Reverse Transcription Kit, and thus expressed TCRB transcripts were sequenced. This is the immuneACCESS table as TCRdb keeps it, with only in-frame sequences that have V and J called. A part of the clones is gone; compared with another copy, unresolved V genes explain less than half, and the rest is unexplained. The sample includes around 170,000 clones, with roughly 9% observed a single time. In total, the top ten clones hold 0.7% of the sample. Sequences were obtained from central memory CD4+ T cells from blood. The receptor set was obtained from a woman in her twenties or thirties with type 1 diabetes.

This sequence joins TRBV5-1 and TRBJ2-5; D is ambiguous. V was cut by 2 bases and J by 2 bases, with 7 bases left in between. The V gene's germline CDR1 is SGHRS and CDR2 YFSETQ. The CDR3 spans 13 residues. The CDR3 loop reads CASSFIEQETQYF. The CDR3 region has the DNA TGCGCCAGCAGCTTTATCGAGCAAGAGACCCAGTACTTC.

This clone was counted between two and nine times. The chain is built from TRBV9 and TRBJ2-7, with D possibly TRBD1 on 5 matching bases. From germline, CDR1 is SGDLS and CDR2 YYNGEE. This CDR3 spans 13 amino acids. V shed 3 bases and J shed 3 bases, with 10 bases lying between them. The CDR3 reads CASSEGPFYEQYF. CDR3 sequence (DNA): TGTGCCAGCAGCGAGGGGCCCTTCTACGAGCAGTACTTC.

V gene TRBV28 combines with J gene TRBJ1-2; 7 bases are a match to TRBD1. After removal of 6 bases from V and 4 bases from J, the junction contained 5 bases not matched to a gene. The CDR3 sequence is 13 residues long. Germline V gene data show CDR1 as MDHEN and CDR2 as SYDVKM. Written as DNA, the CDR3 is TGTGCCAGCAGGGAGCAGGGGGGCTATGGCTACACCTTC. Translation gives CASREQGGYGYTF.

In its sample, this clone was seen a few times. V and J are TRBV7-3 and TRBJ2-7; TRBD2 aligns across 7 bases. The CDR3 has 14 residues. From germline, CDR1 is SGHTA and CDR2 FQGTGA. V lost 6 bases and J lost 5; bases outside the gene matches: 10. For the CDR3, the DNA is TGTGCCAGCAGAGCCCGGGGGGACGCCGACGAGCAGTACTTC. Its translation: CASRARGDADEQYF. Based on the CDR3 plus reference TRBV7-3 and TRBJ2-7, the full variable domain is GAGVSQTPSNKVTEKGKYVELRCDPISGHTALYWYRQSLGQGPEFLIYFQGTGAADDSGLPNDRFFAVRPEGSVSTLKIQRTERGDSAVYLCASRARGDADEQYFGPGTRLTVT.

This clone was picked up a small number of times. The chain couples TRBV30 to TRBJ2-7; D is ambiguous. Trimming took off 0 bases at V and 2 bases at J, with 5 bases between the two ends. This CDR3 spans 12 amino acids. Germline assignment: CDR1 GTSNPN and CDR2 SVGIG (reference sequence). The CDR3 loop is CAWSVSAYEQYF. The CDR3 DNA reads TGTGCCTGGAGTGTTTCGGCCTACGAGCAGTACTTC.

This clone has more than one count but fewer than ten. The chain recombines TRBV28 with TRBJ2-7; maybe TRBD2 (6 bases). Germline V lookup: CDR1 MDHEN, CDR2 SYDVKM. Trimming removed 2 bases at V and 13 bases at J, with 18 bases between. The CDR3 spans 13 residues. CDR3 DNA: TGTGCCAGCAGTTTAGGATCGGGACTTAACATCTACTTC. Translated: CASSLGSGLNIYF.

The V gene is TRBV5-1, the J gene TRBJ1-2; weak D call: TRBD1 (6 bases). This CDR3 contains 14 residues. From germline, CDR1 is SGHRS and CDR2 YFSETQ. The germline V and J ends were trimmed by 7 bases and 4 bases, with 17 bases remaining between them. Written as DNA, the CDR3 is TGCGCCAGCCGAACCCCCGGACAGAGCTATGGCTACACCTTC. Protein product: CASRTPGQSYGYTF.

V is TRBV23-1 and J is TRBJ2-1, with TRBD2 matching 7 bases. TRBV23-1 carries the ORF label, with uncertain function. Trimming took 4 bases from V and 4 from J; bases not matched to a gene: 13. This CDR3 is built from 17 residues. Here the CDR3 DNA reads TGCGCCAGCAGTCTCGACCAGACTAGCAGCTTTTACAATGAGCAGTTCTTC. The encoded protein is CASSLDQTSSFYNEQFF.

The chain links TRBV7-2 to TRBJ1-1, with D perhaps matching TRBD1 (5 bases). The CDR3 is 13 amino acids. Per germline, CDR1 SGHTA and CDR2 FQGNSA. V lost 5 bases, J lost 8 bases, and 15 bases lay in between. CDR3 region: CASSPSTAREAFF. In DNA, the CDR3 is TGTGCCAGCAGCCCGTCGACAGCGAGAGAAGCTTTCTTT.

This clone has just a few counts. The chain joins TRBV5-6 to TRBJ2-2; TRBD2 agrees at 10 bases. The ends lost 6 bases at V and 3 bases at J; junction bases unmatched: 2. This CDR3 region has 14 residues. CDR1 is SGHDT, CDR2 YYEEEE, per germline. CDR3 bases: TGTGCCAGCACTCTAGCGGGAGACACCGGGGAGCTGTTTTTT. Translating it yields CASTLAGDTGELFF.